This T cell receptor beta chain comes out of a study of blood T cell repertoires in COVID-19. Overall study context: Samples of COVID-19 (acute and convalescent) were obtained from the United States, Italy and Spain. T cells, B-cell-depleted T cells, or PBMCs supplied cDNA or gDNA.

Trimming removed 5 bases from V and 3 bases from J, with 11 bases in between. The CDR3 totals 14 residues. Germline-derived CDR1 and CDR2 are LGHNA and YNFKEQ. In the source study's methods: Amplification from reference gene primers served as the basis for estimated nucleated cell counts. Here immunoSEQ multiplex PCR was the method, and the copy in TCRdb shows in-frame clones only, minus some. That table gives V, J and clone size, and the DNA gave D and trimming. The sample comprises fewer than 150,000 clones, approximately 84% of which are singletons, and just under 9% rests with the top ten. This clonotype was obtained from an elderly woman in a cohort sampled during active or convalescent COVID-19. Source material: peripheral blood. The V call is TRBV4-2, the J call TRBJ2-1; D remains unclear. The CDR3 region has the DNA TGTGCCAGCAGCTTGGCCGAAGTCTACAATGAGCAGTTCTTC. Its protein product is CASSLAEVYNEQFF.